The 9 T cell receptor beta chains below were found in one sample sequenced in a study of T and B cells in COVID-19 patients. TRB rearrangements were amplified by multiplex PCR with BIOMED2 TRB-A/B primers. MiXCR, applied by TCRdb to the multiplex PCR reads, yields one record per CDR3 protein. The sample lists some 21,000 distinct CDR3 sequences; approximately 30% were seen once. Blood genomic DNA input for TRB amplification was 250-500 ng. Source material: blood. The receptors were gathered from a human donor who had recovered from COVID-19.

The CDR3 sequence is CASSDVVSGQETQYF. The CDR3 DNA follows: TGTGCCAGCAGCGACGTCGTGAGCGGGCAGGAGACCCAGTACTTC. The V call is TRBV5-6, the J call TRBJ2-5; D may be TRBD2 (6 bases). Looked up from germline, CDR1 is SGHDT and CDR2 is YYEEEE. The CDR3 is 15 amino acids. Between the trimmed V and J ends, which lost 4 bases and 5 bases, there was a span of 18 bases.

The V and J genes are TRBV11-3 and TRBJ2-7; D gene ambiguous. The germline CDR1 and CDR2 sequences are SGHNT and YENEEA. Deletions cut 3 bases from V and 0 bases from J, with 6 bases between. CDR3 size: 13 residues. Here the CDR3 reads CASSLAYSYEQYF. The DNA for the CDR3 is TGTGCCAGCAGCTTGGCTTACTCCTACGAGCAGTACTTC.

The chain uses TRBV5-1 and TRBJ1-1; 8 bases line up with TRBD1. This CDR3 is built from 15 residues. Germline CDR1 is SGHRS and CDR2 is YFSETQ. V lost 0 bases to trimming and J lost 6 bases; unmatched junction nucleotides: 7. CDR3 in DNA: TGCGCCAGCAGCTTGGTTTCGGACAGGGACCCTGAAGCTTTCTTT. It codes for CASSLVSDRDPEAFF.

The chain combines TRBV27 with TRBJ1-1; 7 bases are shared with TRBD1. The CDR3 length is 15 residues. Looked up from germline, CDR1 is MNHEY and CDR2 is SMNVEV (reference sequence). V lost 3 bases and J lost 1; bases outside the gene matches: 5. CDR3: CASSLGGTANTEAFF. For the CDR3, the DNA is TGTGCCAGCAGTTTGGGAGGGACAGCGAACACTGAAGCTTTCTTT.

Points on this clonotype: This clone may be a read error of a much larger clone one base away. The final CDR3 position lacks the conserved phenylalanine or tryptophan, pointing to a likely read error. The gene calls are TRBV18 and TRBJ2-2, with 8 positions matching TRBD2. Germline-derived CDR1 and CDR2 are KGHSH and LQKENI. This CDR3 comprises 15 residues. Germline trimming cut 0 bases from V and 5 bases from J; bases unmatched to any gene: 2. The CDR3 bases are TGTGCCAGCTCACCACCTAGCGGGGCTACCGGGGAGCTGTTTTCT. It is translated as CASSPPSGATGELFS.

This clonotype was detected a few times. This chain links TRBV27 with TRBJ1-1; no definite D call. The V gene's germline CDR1 is MNHEY and CDR2 SMNVEV (reference sequence). The CDR3 is 15 amino acids. V gave up 5 bases and J gave up 3 bases, with 16 bases separating them. CDR3: CASSPILHSDTEAFF. The CDR3 DNA follows: TGTGCCAGCAGTCCCATTCTGCATTCGGACACTGAAGCTTTCTTT.

This clonotype has just a few counts. The chain couples TRBV24-1 to TRBJ1-4; no firm D call. There are 13 residues in the CDR3. The germline V gene encodes CDR1 KGHDR and CDR2 SFDVKD. The germline V and J ends were trimmed by 4 bases and 7 bases, with 9 bases remaining between them. As DNA, the CDR3 is TGTGCCACCAGTGAAGATAGAGGTGAAAAACTGTTTTTT. Translation: CATSEDRGEKLFF.

This clonotype was seen a few times. This chain joins TRBV6-6 and TRBJ2-5; D ambiguous. V was pared by 0 bases and J by 5 bases, with 4 bases between. The CDR3 extends over 12 amino acids. CDR1 and CDR2 from the germline V gene are MNHNY and SVGAGI (reference sequence). The CDR3: CASSYSRETQYF. In DNA, the CDR3 is TGTGCCAGCAGTTACTCGAGGGAGACCCAGTACTTC.

The chain combines TRBV11-3 with TRBJ1-5; D remains unclear. This CDR3 region has 15 residues. Germline V CDR1 and CDR2: SGHNT, YENEEA. The ends were cut back, 3 bases at V and 0 bases at J, with 9 bases in the middle. CDR3 protein: CASSLNYGSNQPQHF. The CDR3 DNA reads as TGTGCCAGCAGCTTGAATTACGGTAGCAATCAGCCCCAGCATTTT.